This TCR beta chain emerged from a study of shared clonotypes between healthy human individuals. Study context: Participating donors consisted of a couple of women and a few men aged 18 to 49. Researchers assigned three CD4 naive, three CD4 memory, two CD8 naive and one CD8 memory plate to each donor. Overall study findings and caveats: Generally, naive subsets (rather than memory subsets) showed larger estimated richness.

V dropped 4 bases and J dropped 7 bases, with 26 bases sitting between them. Germline V gene sequence: CDR1 SGHTA, CDR2 FQGNSA. The CDR3 has 17 residues. The naive CD8 population came from CD45RO-negative cells selected for CCR7, without terminally differentiated effector memory CD45RA+ cells. As concerns this clone: Its antigen is undetermined.

The table came from immunoSEQ multiplex PCR; TCRdb's copy has only in-frame clones and leaves some out. The data contain some 2,000,000 clones, about 94% of them singletons. The rearrangement links TRBV7-2 to TRBJ2-7; TRBD1 is a possible D gene (6 bases). Sequencing was performed on naive CD8+ T cells sorted from blood. The receptor was isolated from a man younger than 35 in good health. CDR3 loop: CASSSRGGHLLSLEQYF. The CDR3, as DNA: TGTGCCAGCAGCTCACGAGGGGGACACCTCCTAAGCCTAGAGCAGTACTTC. Using reference TRBV7-2 and TRBJ2-7 for the parts outside the CDR3, the full variable domain is GAGVSQSPSNKVTEKGKDVELRCDPISGHTALYWYRQSLGQGLEFLIYFQGNSAPDKSGLPSDRFSAERTGGSVSTLTIQRTQQEDSAVYLCASSSRGGHLLSLEQYFGPGTRLTVT.